This TCR beta chain was identified in a study of cytomegalovirus exposure and HLA in healthy donors. The PCR employed 60 Vbeta primers together with 13 Jbeta primers. TCRdb's table, derived via immunoSEQ multiplex PCR, lists solely in-frame clones and lacks some. The data contain fewer than 85,000 clones, over 70% of them singletons. The CDR3 is 16 amino acids. Germline CDR1 is SGHRS and CDR2 is YFSETQ. Trimming pared 0 bases from V and 0 bases from J, leaving 12 bases between. The receptor was isolated from a man aged 40-49 years in good health and CMV-seropositive. Sequenced input: PBMCs. J is TRBJ2-5 and V is TRBV5-1; possibly TRBD1 for D (6 bases). The CDR3 sequence is CASSLDAGTNQETQYF. The CDR3 DNA is TGCGCCAGCAGCTTGGATGCCGGGACAAACCAAGAGACCCAGTACTTC.